The clone carrying this T cell receptor beta chain was detected many times. Its antigen is unidentified. The source of the sample is a study of early T cells in non-severe SARS-CoV-2 infection. About the study: With bulk RNA from unsorted whole blood as input, sequencing yielded unpaired chains.

Overall study results and limits: Clonotype matching in VDJdb favored anti-spike CD8 responses and did not capture private and CD4 specificities.

Unique molecular identifiers were added to individual cDNA molecules. TCRdb redid the calling of the 5' RACE reads with MiXCR, one entry per CDR3 protein. The sample contains 90,000 to 120,000 distinct CDR3 sequences, approximately 10% of which appear only once. There are 12 residues in the CDR3. Per the germline V gene, CDR1 is MNHEY and CDR2 is SMNVEV (reference sequence). V dropped 1 base and J dropped 8 bases, with 5 bases sitting between them. The clonotype originates from an adult who was a healthcare worker with PCR-confirmed SARS-CoV-2 infection or an uninfected control (not recorded which). The sample consisted of whole blood. The rearrangement links TRBV27 to TRBJ2-2; D call uncertain. CDR3 residues: CASSLYGGELFF. CDR3 DNA: TGTGCCAGCAGTTTATATGGAGGGGAGCTGTTTTTT.